The 24 T cell receptor beta chains below all came from one sample that was sequenced in a study of cytomegalovirus exposure and HLA in healthy donors. PCR employed 60 Vbeta and 13 Jbeta primers. Libraries were prepared by immunoSEQ multiplex PCR; TCRdb keeps only in-frame clonotypes and omits some of them. This table holds about 210,000 clones, about nine tenths found once. The material sequenced was PBMCs. The receptors originated from a boy aged 2 to 9 in good health and CMV-seronegative.

The chain has TRBV27 and TRBJ2-1; tentatively, D is TRBD1 (6 bases). Between the trimmed V and J ends, which lost 0 bases and 2 bases, there was a span of 8 bases. Looked up from germline, CDR1 is MNHEY and CDR2 is SMNVEV (reference sequence). The CDR3 is 15 residues long. The CDR3: CASSLSEGAYNEQFF. Written as DNA, the CDR3 is TGTGCCAGCAGTTTATCCGAGGGGGCCTACAATGAGCAGTTCTTC.

The chain is built from TRBV6-1 and TRBJ2-5, with a possible D match to TRBD2 (6 bases). Germline assignment: CDR1 MNHNS and CDR2 SASEGT. The length of the CDR3 is 17 residues. Trimming cost V 0 bases and J 2 bases, with 16 bases left between them. CDR3 bases: TGTGCCAGCAGTGAAGCGCGGGGCAGCCCCGGGCAAGAGACCCAGTACTTC. Protein product: CASSEARGSPGQETQYF.

In nucleotides, the CDR3 is TGCGCCAGCAGCCACAGACTGGGCCCGGGGGGGGAGACCCAGTACTTC. This codes for CASSHRLGPGGETQYF. The chain combines TRBV4-1 with TRBJ2-5, with 8 bases aligning to TRBD2. This CDR3 is 16 amino acids long. Germline CDR1 MGHRA, CDR2 YSYEKL. The V and J ends lost 3 bases and 5 bases, in that order; junction bases with no gene match: 11.

Here the CDR3 DNA reads TGCGCCAGCAGTGAAGGGAGGAATGAGCAGTTCTTC. As protein: CASSEGRNEQFF. V and J are TRBV10-1 and TRBJ2-1; TRBD2 might be the D (6 bases). The CDR3 extends over 12 amino acids. Trimming took 3 bases from V and 7 from J, leaving 7 bases between them. From germline, CDR1 is WNHNN and CDR2 SYGVQD (reference sequence).

The J gene is TRBJ1-1, the V gene TRBV4-1; D remains unclear. Trimming stripped 0 bases from V and 5 bases from J, with 13 bases between. The CDR3 is 15 amino acids. Germline V gene data show CDR1 as MGHRA and CDR2 as YSYEKL. The CDR3 loop is CASSQDSGGSTEAFF. Here the CDR3 DNA reads TGCGCCAGCAGCCAAGATTCGGGCGGGTCTACTGAAGCTTTCTTT.

The chain uses TRBV19 and TRBJ1-6, with 9 bases matching TRBD1. The V gene's germline CDR1 is LNHDA and CDR2 SQIVND (reference sequence). CDR3 length: 16 residues. Trimming removed 5 bases from V and 10 bases from J; junction bases left unmatched: 12. CDR3 coding DNA: TGTGCCAGTAGTTATATACCGGGACAGGGATCCTCACCCCTCCACTTT. Its translation is CASSYIPGQGSSPLHF.

Of note for this clone: The identical CDR3 is also encoded by other nucleotide sequences in the sample. The chain uses TRBV6-1 and TRBJ2-3, with D maybe TRBD2 (6 bases). V was clipped by 0 bases and J by 3 bases, with 10 bases between them. Germline CDR1 and CDR2: MNHNS and SASEGT. CDR3 length: 15 residues. The CDR3 loop reads CASSEAGLRTDTQYF. The CDR3 DNA follows: TGTGCCAGCAGTGAAGCGGGACTTAGGACAGATACGCAGTATTTT.

The chain carries TRBV13 and TRBJ1-1; D is uncertain. Trimming removed 6 bases from V and 1 base from J, with 9 bases in between. Germline CDR1 is PRHDT and CDR2 is FYEKMQ (reference sequence). The CDR3 totals 13 residues. The CDR3 coding sequence is TGTGCCAGCAGTTCGACAAAGAACACTGAAGCTTTCTTT. It codes for CASSSTKNTEAFF.

The chain is built from TRBV7-9 and TRBJ2-3; 9 nucleotides line up with TRBD2. V was pared by 2 bases and J by 5 bases, with 8 bases of the junction left unmatched. Germline V CDR1 and CDR2: SEHNR, FQNEAQ (reference sequence). CDR3 length: 16 amino acids. In DNA, the CDR3 is TGTGCCAGCAGCTTATCCGGGACTAGCTCGGGAGATACGCAGTATTTT. It is translated as CASSLSGTSSGDTQYF.

V and J are TRBV29-1 and TRBJ1-5; D is unresolved. The CDR3 totals 13 residues. The V gene's germline CDR1 is SQVTM and CDR2 ANQGSEA. Between the trimmed V and J ends, which lost 6 bases and 5 bases, there was a span of 14 bases. The CDR3 is CSVVQDLDQPQHF. CDR3 DNA: TGCAGCGTCGTCCAGGATTTAGATCAGCCCCAGCATTTT.

The CDR3, as DNA: TGTGCCAGCAGTACTAGCGGGGTTACAGATACGCAGTATTTT. Residues: CASSTSGVTDTQYF. This chain joins TRBV28 and TRBJ2-3, with 10 bases lining up with TRBD2. With 5 bases clipped from V and 3 bases from J, the junction kept 2 bases outside the gene matches. Germline CDR1 is MDHEN and CDR2 is SYDVKM. The CDR3 contains 14 residues.

The chain joins TRBV6-5 to TRBJ2-3; the match to TRBD1 covers 9 bases. The CDR3 sequence is 15 residues long. The junction had 6 bases not matched to a gene; V was cut back by 5 bases and J by 3 bases. Germline V gene sequence: CDR1 MNHEY, CDR2 SVGAGI. DNA for the CDR3: TGTGCCAGCAGTACTACAGGGGGCAGGACAGATACGCAGTATTTT. Translation gives CASSTTGGRTDTQYF.

The V and J genes are TRBV28 and TRBJ2-7; 8 nucleotides agree with TRBD1. In germline, CDR1 is MDHEN, CDR2 SYDVKM. With 2 bases clipped from V and 0 bases from J, the junction kept 6 bases outside the gene matches. The CDR3 extends over 16 amino acids. The CDR3 loop is CASSLMGGQDSYEQYF. DNA for the CDR3: TGTGCCAGCAGTTTAATGGGGGGACAGGACTCCTACGAGCAGTACTTC.

This chain uses TRBV6-1 with TRBJ2-7; TRBD2 aligns across 9 bases. CDR3 length equals 14 residues. Per the germline V gene, CDR1 is MNHNS and CDR2 is SASEGT. V lost 5 bases and J lost 1; bases outside the gene matches: 3. The chain's CDR3 is CASSSSGASYEQYF. CDR3 nucleotides: TGTGCCAGCAGTTCTAGCGGGGCGTCCTACGAGCAGTACTTC.

The V and J genes are TRBV2 and TRBJ1-1; a weak D match, TRBD1 (6 bases). The CDR3 is 14 amino acids. Trimming pared 8 bases from V and 3 bases from J, leaving 16 bases between. Looked up from germline, CDR1 is SNHLY and CDR2 is FYNNEI. CDR3 amino acids: CASRPRGGHTEAFF. In DNA form, the CDR3 reads TGTGCCAGCCGCCCCAGGGGTGGGCACACTGAAGCTTTCTTT.

This chain joins TRBV6-1 and TRBJ2-1, with 11 bases matching TRBD2. In germline, CDR1 is MNHNS, CDR2 SASEGT. The V and J ends lost 6 bases and 8 bases, in that order; junction bases with no gene match: 9. The CDR3 is 15 residues long. The CDR3 loop reads CASSELAGDAYEQFF. As DNA, the CDR3 is TGTGCCAGCAGCGAACTAGCGGGAGATGCTTATGAGCAGTTCTTC.

The rearrangement links TRBV6-5 to TRBJ1-2; possible D gene TRBD1, 5 bases. This CDR3 region has 14 residues. Looked up from germline, CDR1 is MNHEY and CDR2 is SVGAGI. The V end lost 2 bases, the J end lost 8 bases, and 15 bases lay between the germline ends. The DNA of the CDR3 is TGTGCCAGCAGTTACGCCACAGGTGCTTACGGCTACACCTTC. It translates to CASSYATGAYGYTF.

V is TRBV7-9 and J is TRBJ2-5; no clear D. Germline values: CDR1 SEHNR, CDR2 FQNEAQ (reference sequence). Deletions cut 4 bases from V and 3 bases from J, with 18 bases between. The CDR3 loop spans 16 amino acids. The CDR3 DNA follows: TGTGCCAGCAGCTCGCTGAAGCGAGATCGGGAAGAGACCCAGTACTTC. Translating gives CASSSLKRDREETQYF.

This rearrangement joins TRBV11-2 to TRBJ2-2; D uncertain. The germline V gene encodes CDR1 SGHAT and CDR2 FQNNGV. The V end was cut by 3 bases, the J end by 3 bases, with 8 bases between. This CDR3 has 14 residues. The CDR3 reads CASSFQHDTGELFF. As DNA, the CDR3 is TGTGCCAGCAGCTTCCAACATGACACCGGGGAGCTGTTTTTT.

The chain employs TRBV15 and TRBJ1-1; 7 bases are a match to TRBD1. V shed 5 bases, J shed 5 bases, and the junction held 5 bases outside the gene matches. The CDR3 runs 13 residues. Germline assignment: CDR1 LNHNV and CDR2 YYDKDF (reference sequence). CDR3: CATSGEQGTEAFF. Here the CDR3 DNA reads TGTGCCACCAGCGGGGAACAGGGGACTGAAGCTTTCTTT.

The chain carries TRBV5-1 and TRBJ2-7; TRBD2 matches at 13 bases. The V and J ends lost 3 bases and 0 bases, in that order; junction bases with no gene match: 3. The CDR3 consists of 16 residues. Germline CDR1 is SGHRS and CDR2 is YFSETQ. CDR3 protein: CASSWGLAGISYEQYF. In nucleotides, the CDR3 is TGCGCCAGCAGCTGGGGACTAGCGGGGATCTCCTACGAGCAGTACTTC.

The rearrangement uses TRBV6-1 and TRBJ2-5, with D possibly matching TRBD2 (5 bases). CDR3 length equals 12 residues. Germline V gives CDR1 MNHNS, CDR2 SASEGT. Trimming cost V 8 bases and J 5 bases, with 12 bases left between them. For the CDR3, the DNA is TGTGCCAGCTGGGCGGGTGGGGAGACCCAGTACTTC. This sequence encodes CASWAGGETQYF.

CDR3: CASSPMATTNEKLFF. CDR3 coding DNA: TGTGCCAGCTCACCAATGGCCACAACTAATGAAAAACTGTTTTTT. V is TRBV18 and J is TRBJ1-4; D unclear. Germline CDR1 is KGHSH and CDR2 is LQKENI. The CDR3 length is 15 residues. Trimming took off 2 bases at V and 0 bases at J, with 7 bases between the two ends.

J is TRBJ2-3 and V is TRBV28; the match to TRBD1 covers 8 bases. The CDR3 runs 14 residues. Germline loops: CDR1 MDHEN, CDR2 SYDVKM. Unmatched junction bases numbered 1, after V lost 3 bases and J lost 2 bases. Here the CDR3 reads CASSLDRATDTQYF. CDR3 nucleotides: TGTGCCAGCAGTTTGGACAGGGCCACAGATACGCAGTATTTT.